These T cell receptor beta chains were read from a single sample in a study of post-analysis software for immune sequencing data. Using its own MiXCR run on the PCR reads, TCRdb lists one record per CDR3 protein. This table has 600,000 to 700,000 distinct CDR3 sequences, approximately 60% appearing once. The sample consisted of blood. Source of these receptors: a girl aged 2 to 9 with multiple sclerosis. Each CDR3 is given with its conserved first and last residue. D genes are given only for firm matches. Clone sizes are given selectively: once, few, many, or a class where the clone is expanded.

>.|TRBV10-1|TRBJ2-3|TRBD1
TGCGCCAGCAGTACGGACAGGGGTGTTGATACGCAGTATTTT
CASSTDRGVDTQYF
>.|TRBV4-1|TRBJ2-7|.
TGCGCCAGCAGCGGCCCCCACCAGGGAGCTCCCTACGAGCAGTACTTC
CASSGPHQGAPYEQYF
>few|TRBV12-3/TRBV12-4|TRBJ1-1|.
TGTGCCAGCAGCTCCCCCGGGCGCCCCCTCAGAGGAAATGTGAACACTGAAGCTTTCTTT
CASSSPGRPLRGNVNTEAFF
>.|TRBV4-1|TRBJ2-5|.
TGCGCCAGCAGCCAACTCCTAACGGAGACCCAGTACTTC
CASSQLLTETQYF
>.|TRBV5-1|TRBJ2-7|.
TGCGCCAGCAGCCCGGCTGGGGCTAGCTACGAGCAGTACTTC
CASSPAGASYEQYF
>few|TRBV7-2|TRBJ2-3|.
TGTGCCAGCAGCTTAGTATGGGGCGGGGGCACAGATACGCAGTATTTT
CASSLVWGGGTDTQYF
>few|TRBV29-1|TRBJ2-5|TRBD2
TGCAGCGTTGAACTAGCGGGGGGTCAAGAGACCCAGTACTTC
CSVELAGGQETQYF
>.|TRBV7-2|TRBJ2-3|.
TGTGCCGGCAGCTTAGGAGTCGATACGCAGTATTTT
CAGSLGVDTQYF
>few|TRBV29-1|TRBJ1-1|.
TGCAGCGTTTCGCGGGGCCCTACCACTGAAGCTTTCTTT
CSVSRGPTTEAFF
>.|TRBV7-8|TRBJ2-7|.
TGTGCCAGCAGTTTTGACAGTATTCCCTCCTACGAGCAGTACTTC
CASSFDSIPSYEQYF
>once|TRBV4-2|TRBJ2-7|TRBD2
TGTGCCAGCAGCCAAGGTAGGGGACTAGCGGTCTACGAGCAGTACTTC
CASSQGRGLAVYEQYF
>.|TRBV4-1|TRBJ2-5|TRBD2
TGCGCCAGCAGCCAACCTCCGGGACTAGCGGGATCAGAGACCCAGTACTTC
CASSQPPGLAGSETQYF
>.|TRBV7-8|TRBJ2-7|.
TGTGCCAGCAGCTTAGTAGGGACTGGGTTCGCCGAGCAGTACTTC
CASSLVGTGFAEQYF
>.|TRBV10-3|TRBJ2-7|.
TGTGCCATCAGTGGTGAGGGAATCGGCGAGCAGTACTTC
CAISGEGIGEQYF
>.|TRBV20-1|TRBJ2-5|.
TGCAGTGCCTACCGGGCCGAGACCCAGTACTTC
CSAYRAETQYF
>.|TRBV20-1|TRBJ2-7|.
TGCAGTGCGCAACCCCCTCCGGCTAGAGGTTTCTACGAGCAGTACTTC
CSAQPPPARGFYEQYF
>few|TRBV7-2|TRBJ2-1|.
TGTGCCAGCAGCTTAAGGGTGGGTTCCTACAATGAGCAGTTCTTC
CASSLRVGSYNEQFF
>once|TRBV3-1|TRBJ2-7|.
TGTGCCAGCAGCCAGAGAGGGCTCTCTCCGGCCGAGCAGTACTTC
CASSQRGLSPAEQYF
>.|TRBV6-1|TRBJ1-2|.
TGTGCCAGCAGTGAGTCGGACCTCTATGGCTACACCTTC
CASSESDLYGYTF
>.|TRBV20-1|TRBJ1-1|TRBD1
TGCAGTGCTCACCCGGGACAGGGGGCCGTGTATGACACTGAAGCTTTCTTT
CSAHPGQGAVYDTEAFF
>.|TRBV2|TRBJ2-3|.
TGTGCCAGCAGTGAACCGCCGGGAGGCACAGATACGCAGTATTTT
CASSEPPGGTDTQYF
>.|TRBV27|TRBJ2-4|.
TGTGCCAGCAGTTTTGGACGGCTAAGCCGAGCCAAAAACATTCAGTACTTC
CASSFGRLSRAKNIQYF
>.|TRBV29-1|TRBJ2-2|.
TGCAGCGTTAACTCCGCAAGGGGCCAGAACACCGGGGAGCTGTTTTTT
CSVNSARGQNTGELFF
>.|TRBV4-2|TRBJ1-1|.
TGTGCCAGCAGCCAAGAGAATACTCGGCAGAACACTGAAGCTTTCTTT
CASSQENTRQNTEAFF
>.|TRBV5-1|TRBJ2-1|TRBD1
TGCGCCAGCAGCCGGGGACAGGGTGGGAATGAGCAGTTCTTC
CASSRGQGGNEQFF
>.|TRBV29-1|TRBJ2-3|.
TGCAGCGTTGAGGTGGGGAGTACTAGCACAGATACGCAGTATTTT
CSVEVGSTSTDTQYF
>.|TRBV5-1|TRBJ2-3|TRBD2
TGCGCCAGCAGACCCGGACTAGCGGGGGGGTCAAGGGATACGCAGTATTTT
CASRPGLAGGSRDTQYF